This entry is about one T cell receptor (beta chain). The antigen is not known. Via MiXCR, TCRdb re-called the 5' RACE reads, giving one row per CDR3 protein. Of a few hundred thousand distinct CDR3 sequences listed, 13% to 15% are singletons. The sample is drawn from a study of T-cell memory formation after mild COVID-19. Study context: Among the donors, TCR clusters were largely specific to each donor. Study outcomes and limitations: Mainly CM and EM harbored the contracting CD4+ clones; mainly EMRA harbored the CD8+ ones. Cross-reactive memory apparently joined, as some responding clones appeared in pre-infection memory.

This receptor was identified in a man in his late teens or twenties who had mild COVID-19 (a few samples of this study predate the infection). Cell type and time point are not known. Sequencing was carried out using PBMCs or a T cell subset sorted from them (not recorded which).

CDR3 sequence: CASSYRQMNTEAFF. In nucleotides, the CDR3 is TGCGCCAGCAGCTATAGACAGATGAACACTGAAGCTTTCTTT. The genes are TRBV5-1 and TRBJ1-1, with D perhaps matching TRBD1 (5 bases). The ends were cut back, 3 bases at V and 0 bases at J, with 9 bases in the middle. The V gene's germline CDR1 is SGHRS and CDR2 YFSETQ. The CDR3 spans 14 residues.